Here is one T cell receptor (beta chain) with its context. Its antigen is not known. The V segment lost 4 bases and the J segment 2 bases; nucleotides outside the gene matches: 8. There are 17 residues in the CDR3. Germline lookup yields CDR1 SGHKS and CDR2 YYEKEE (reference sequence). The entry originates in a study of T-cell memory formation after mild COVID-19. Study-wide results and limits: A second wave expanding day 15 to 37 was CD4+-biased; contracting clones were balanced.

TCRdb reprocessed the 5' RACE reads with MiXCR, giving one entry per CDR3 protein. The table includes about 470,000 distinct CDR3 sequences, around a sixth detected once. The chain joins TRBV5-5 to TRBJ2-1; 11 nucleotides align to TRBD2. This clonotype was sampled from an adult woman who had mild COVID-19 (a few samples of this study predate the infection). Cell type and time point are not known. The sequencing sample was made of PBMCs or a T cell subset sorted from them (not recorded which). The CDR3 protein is CASSGASGGSTYNEQFF. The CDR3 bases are TGTGCCAGCAGCGGGGCTAGCGGGGGGTCGACCTACAATGAGCAGTTCTTC.